A selection of T cell receptor beta chains follows, all from one sample in a study of blood T cell repertoires in COVID-19. Clones were sequenced by immunoSEQ multiplex PCR, and TCRdb holds only the in-frame ones, with some missing. Altogether around 230,000 clones are present, roughly nine tenths being singletons, with the ten largest covering roughly 4%. The specimen sequenced was PBMCs or T cells enriched from blood (not recorded which). The origin of the receptors is a woman aged 25 to 39 with acute COVID-19. Both conserved end residues are part of each CDR3. Fields, in order: J gene, V gene, D gene, clone size, CDR3 protein, CDR3 DNA. D genes are given only for firm matches. Only part of the rows carry a size: once, few, many, or a class if the clone is expanded.

j_call: TRBJ2-3
v_call: TRBV6-6
d_call: TRBD2
clone_size: .
cdr3_aa: CASSPGLAGGTDTQYF
cdr3_nt: TGTGCCAGCAGTCCCGGACTAGCGGGGGGCACAGATACGCAGTATTTT

j_call: TRBJ1-1
v_call: TRBV29-1
d_call: .
clone_size: .
cdr3_aa: CSVGGVYTEAFF
cdr3_nt: TGCAGCGTAGGAGGGGTTTACACTGAAGCTTTCTTT

j_call: TRBJ1-1
v_call: TRBV4-3
d_call: .
clone_size: .
cdr3_aa: CASSQPQGQNTEAFF
cdr3_nt: TGCGCCAGCAGCCAACCCCAGGGGCAGAACACTGAAGCTTTCTTT

j_call: TRBJ1-2
v_call: TRBV30
d_call: .
clone_size: .
cdr3_aa: CAWAQGPRTGRGYTF
cdr3_nt: TGTGCCTGGGCTCAGGGCCCTCGGACGGGCAGGGGCTACACCTTC

j_call: TRBJ2-1
v_call: TRBV7-3
d_call: TRBD2
clone_size: .
cdr3_aa: CASSLNGGGGNEQFF
cdr3_nt: TGTGCCAGCAGCTTAAATGGCGGGGGTGGTAATGAGCAGTTCTTC

j_call: TRBJ2-2
v_call: TRBV2
d_call: .
clone_size: .
cdr3_aa: CASRGTGIPNTGELFF
cdr3_nt: TGTGCCAGCAGGGGTACAGGGATACCGAACACCGGGGAGCTGTTTTTT

j_call: TRBJ2-1
v_call: TRBV19
d_call: TRBD2
clone_size: .
cdr3_aa: CATTHGGSSYNEQFF
cdr3_nt: TGTGCCACTACCCACGGCGGGAGCTCCTACAATGAGCAGTTCTTC

j_call: TRBJ1-2
v_call: TRBV30
d_call: .
clone_size: .
cdr3_aa: CACYRDRGSYGYTF
cdr3_nt: TGTGCCTGCTACCGGGACCGGGGGTCCTATGGCTACACCTTC

j_call: TRBJ2-3
v_call: TRBV30
d_call: .
clone_size: .
cdr3_aa: CAWSVGGARTDTQYF
cdr3_nt: TGTGCCTGGAGTGTAGGGGGGGCTCGCACAGATACGCAGTATTTT

j_call: TRBJ1-1
v_call: TRBV28
d_call: TRBD1
clone_size: .
cdr3_aa: CASSLDRGAGTEAFF
cdr3_nt: TGTGCCAGCAGTCTGGACAGGGGGGCGGGCACTGAAGCTTTCTTT

j_call: TRBJ1-5
v_call: TRBV5-6
d_call: .
clone_size: once
cdr3_aa: CASSLTNQPQHF
cdr3_nt: TGTGCCAGCAGCTTAACAAATCAGCCCCAGCATTTT

j_call: TRBJ1-6
v_call: TRBV18
d_call: .
clone_size: .
cdr3_aa: CASSPPGQNFYNSPLHF
cdr3_nt: TGTGCCAGCTCACCACCCGGACAGAACTTCTATAATTCACCCCTCCACTTT

j_call: TRBJ1-6
v_call: TRBV6-5
d_call: .
clone_size: .
cdr3_aa: CASSYGGQGQSPLHF
cdr3_nt: TGTGCCAGCAGTTACGGGGGCCAGGGGCAATCACCCCTCCACTTT

j_call: TRBJ2-3
v_call: TRBV2
d_call: TRBD2
clone_size: .
cdr3_aa: CASRTSGGSTDTQYF
cdr3_nt: TGTGCCAGCAGAACTAGCGGGGGGAGCACAGATACGCAGTATTTT

j_call: TRBJ2-1
v_call: TRBV19
d_call: TRBD2
clone_size: once
cdr3_aa: CASSIGTSNYNEQFF
cdr3_nt: TGTGCCAGTAGTATAGGGACTAGCAACTACAATGAGCAGTTCTTC

j_call: TRBJ2-2
v_call: TRBV6-4
d_call: TRBD2
clone_size: .
cdr3_aa: CASPTSGLTKDTGELFF
cdr3_nt: TGTGCCAGTCCGACTAGCGGACTCACGAAAGACACCGGGGAGCTGTTTTTT

j_call: TRBJ1-5
v_call: TRBV4-1
d_call: TRBD1
clone_size: .
cdr3_aa: CASSHGQGNQPQHF
cdr3_nt: TGCGCCAGCAGCCACGGACAGGGTAATCAGCCCCAGCATTTT

j_call: TRBJ1-2
v_call: TRBV5-4
d_call: .
clone_size: .
cdr3_aa: CASSPDLDRPGGYTF
cdr3_nt: TGTGCCAGCAGCCCCGACCTTGACAGGCCTGGCGGCTACACCTTC

j_call: TRBJ1-1
v_call: TRBV27
d_call: .
clone_size: .
cdr3_aa: CASRPRQENTEAFF
cdr3_nt: TGTGCCAGCAGACCCCGCCAGGAGAACACTGAAGCTTTCTTT

j_call: TRBJ1-1
v_call: TRBV18
d_call: .
clone_size: .
cdr3_aa: CASSPTRENTEAFF
cdr3_nt: TGTGCCAGCTCACCAACCAGGGAGAACACTGAAGCTTTCTTT

j_call: TRBJ1-5
v_call: TRBV4-1
d_call: .
clone_size: .
cdr3_aa: CASSQDQSVRQPQHF
cdr3_nt: TGCGCCAGCAGCCAAGACCAATCCGTCAGGCAGCCCCAGCATTTT

j_call: TRBJ1-4
v_call: TRBV5-5
d_call: .
clone_size: once
cdr3_aa: CASSYTGRVGEKLFF
cdr3_nt: TGTGCCAGCAGCTACACAGGGCGGGTTGGTGAAAAACTGTTTTTT